A single sample gave rise to the 18 T cell receptor beta chains below, sequenced in a study of cytomegalovirus exposure and HLA in healthy donors. The PCR was carried out with 60 Vbeta primers and 13 Jbeta primers. Assay: immunoSEQ multiplex PCR; the TCRdb copy retains only in-frame clones and omits some. The table has 90,000 to 120,000 clones, more than 65% seen once. Sequenced sample: PBMCs. The receptors come from a male donor in good health and CMV-seronegative.

V gene TRBV11-2 combines with J gene TRBJ1-1; D is ambiguous. V was pared by 5 bases and J by 5 bases, with 9 bases between. The CDR3 spans 12 residues. The V gene's germline CDR1 is SGHAT and CDR2 FQNNGV. CDR3 DNA: TGTGCCAGCAGCACAGCGGCGACTGAAGCTTTCTTT. It is translated as CASSTAATEAFF.

The rearrangement uses TRBV6-5 and TRBJ2-6; D gene unclear. The CDR3 length is 16 residues. Germline-derived CDR1 and CDR2 are MNHEY and SVGAGI. The V and J ends lost 0 bases and 0 bases respectively, with 6 bases between them. CDR3 residues: CASSYSRSSGANVLTF. As DNA, the CDR3 is TGTGCCAGCAGTTACTCGAGGAGCTCTGGGGCCAACGTCCTGACTTTC.

This clone was found once. The chain uses TRBV10-1 and TRBJ2-7; 8 nucleotides align to TRBD1. This CDR3 contains 15 residues. V was pared by 0 bases and J by 5 bases, with 6 bases of the junction left unmatched. CDR1 WNHNN and CDR2 SYGVQD come from the germline V gene (reference sequence). CDR3 sequence reads: CASSESSRGQHEQYF. As DNA, the CDR3 is TGCGCCAGCAGTGAGTCGAGCAGGGGGCAGCACGAGCAGTACTTC.

The chain carries TRBV7-2 and TRBJ2-5; 11 nucleotides align to TRBD2. The CDR3 has 17 amino acids. The V gene end was trimmed by 1 base and the J gene end by 5 bases; junction bases not matched to a gene: 9. Looked up from germline, CDR1 is SGHTA and CDR2 is FQGNSA. The CDR3 region has the DNA TGTGCCAGCAGCTTAGGAGATAGCGGGAGGGCCGGGGAGACCCAGTACTTC. It is translated as CASSLGDSGRAGETQYF.

The chain couples TRBV7-2 to TRBJ2-7; the D gene is possibly TRBD2 (5 bases). The ends were cut back, 5 bases at V and 5 bases at J, with 19 bases in the middle. The germline V gene has CDR1 SGHTA and CDR2 FQGNSA. This CDR3 contains 15 residues. The CDR3 DNA follows: TGTGCCAGCAGCGCCTCCGGGAAGCCGAGGGACGAGCAGTACTTC. Translation: CASSASGKPRDEQYF.

The chain has TRBV11-1 and TRBJ1-1; the D is unclear. Germline CDR1 reads SGHAT; CDR2 reads FQDESV (reference sequence). Trimming removed 2 bases at V and 5 bases at J, with 12 bases between. The CDR3 is 14 residues long. CDR3: CASSLRRAGTEAFF. The CDR3 DNA is TGTGCCAGCAGCTTACGCCGGGCGGGGACTGAAGCTTTCTTT.

The chain recombines TRBV28 with TRBJ1-5; 9 bases map to TRBD1. Germline values: CDR1 MDHEN, CDR2 SYDVKM. The junction had 12 bases not matched to a gene; V was cut back by 5 bases and J by 4 bases. The CDR3 totals 17 residues. The CDR3 coding sequence is TGTGCCAGCAGTACCCTAGTCGGGACAGGGAATAATCAGCCCCAGCATTTT. Translating it yields CASSTLVGTGNNQPQHF.

The chain uses TRBV11-2 and TRBJ2-7; D unresolved. The CDR3 is 13 residues long. Germline V gene data show CDR1 as SGHAT and CDR2 as FQNNGV. The ends were cut back, 4 bases at V and 5 bases at J, with 12 bases in the middle. The CDR3 sequence: CASSSLRNHEQYF. CDR3 nucleotide sequence: TGTGCCAGCAGCTCCCTGCGGAATCACGAGCAGTACTTC.

V usage is TRBV7-8 and J usage is TRBJ1-4, with TRBD1 matching over 7 bases. Germline trimming cut 2 bases from V and 10 bases from J; bases unmatched to any gene: 10. This CDR3 comprises 15 residues. CDR1 SGHVS and CDR2 FQNEAQ come from the germline V gene. CDR3: CASSLSAGGTGKLFF. CDR3 in DNA: TGTGCCAGCAGCTTATCGGCAGGGGGAACGGGAAAACTGTTTTTT.

The chain uses TRBV7-9 and TRBJ1-1, with 7 bases matching TRBD1. The germline V gene has CDR1 SEHNR and CDR2 FQNEAQ (reference sequence). The length of the CDR3 is 14 residues. V was clipped by 1 base and J by 7 bases; unmatched bases: 6. The CDR3 sequence: CASSLDGQVVEAFF. As DNA, the CDR3 is TGTGCCAGCAGCTTAGACGGACAGGTTGTTGAAGCTTTCTTT.

V and J are TRBV7-2 and TRBJ1-5, with TRBD1 identical over 8 bases. Germline V gene sequence: CDR1 SGHTA, CDR2 FQGNSA. This CDR3 is built from 13 residues. V shed 3 bases, J shed 6 bases, and the junction held 1 base outside the gene matches. The DNA of the CDR3 is TGTGCCAGCAGCTTGGACAGGGCTCAGCCCCAGCATTTT. It codes for CASSLDRAQPQHF.

This chain links TRBV5-5 with TRBJ1-1; D is undetermined. CDR1 and CDR2 from the germline V gene are SGHKS and YYEKEE (reference sequence). Between the trimmed V and J ends, which lost 3 bases and 1 base, there was a span of 16 bases. This CDR3 has 16 amino acids. CDR3 in DNA: TGTGCCAGCAGCTCCCCGGAGGCTAGGCGGAACACTGAAGCTTTCTTT. It codes for CASSSPEARRNTEAFF. Full variable domain (rest looked up from reference TRBV5-5 and TRBJ1-1): DAGVTQSPTHLIKTRGQQVTLRCSPISGHKSVSWYQQVLGQGPQFIFQYYEKEERGRGNFPDRFSARQFPNYSSELNVNALLLGDSALYLCASSSPEARRNTEAFFGQGTRLTVV.

This chain joins TRBV15 and TRBJ2-3; 7 bases are a match to TRBD2. CDR1 and CDR2 from the germline V gene are LNHNV and YYDKDF (reference sequence). The CDR3 runs to 15 residues. The trim removed 1 base at V and 3 bases at J, leaving 4 bases unmatched. Written as DNA, the CDR3 is TGTGCCACCAGCAGAGCGGGAGGTCTAACAGATACGCAGTATTTT. Translating it yields CATSRAGGLTDTQYF.

The chain has TRBV27 and TRBJ1-2, with TRBD1 as a possible D gene (5 bases). Per germline, CDR1 MNHEY and CDR2 SMNVEV (reference sequence). Trimming cost V 7 bases and J 6 bases, with 18 bases left between them. The CDR3 loop spans 14 amino acids. The CDR3 reads CASNPRWGVDGYTF. The DNA for the CDR3 is TGTGCCAGCAACCCCAGATGGGGGGTTGATGGCTACACCTTC.

This chain links TRBV4-1 with TRBJ1-2, with a tentative D call TRBD1 (5 bases). V shed 0 bases and J shed 4 bases, with 21 bases lying between them. This CDR3 contains 18 residues. Germline lookup yields CDR1 MGHRA and CDR2 YSYEKL. CDR3 region: CASSQDWPGWGGGYGYTF. CDR3 sequence (DNA): TGCGCCAGCAGCCAAGACTGGCCGGGCTGGGGGGGTGGCTATGGCTACACCTTC.

This chain connects TRBV2 to TRBJ2-3; D is unresolved. V was trimmed by 6 bases and J by 9 bases, leaving 22 bases between them. Germline V gives CDR1 SNHLY, CDR2 FYNNEI. This CDR3 is built from 15 residues. CDR3 in amino acids: CASRRLASTASTQYF. The CDR3 DNA reads TGTGCCAGCAGGCGACTTGCGTCAACTGCCTCAACGCAGTATTTT.

V usage is TRBV5-1 and J usage is TRBJ2-7; 9 bases align to TRBD2. With V trimmed by 0 bases and J by 3 bases, 10 bases remained unmatched. There are 17 residues in the CDR3. Germline CDR1 SGHRS, CDR2 YFSETQ. The chain's CDR3 is CASSLESVRGRGYEQYF. CDR3 in DNA: TGCGCCAGCAGCTTGGAATCGGTTCGCGGGAGGGGCTACGAGCAGTACTTC.

J is TRBJ1-4 and V is TRBV6-5, with 7 bases matching TRBD1. Germline lookup yields CDR1 MNHEY and CDR2 SVGAGI. Germline trimming cut 6 bases from V and 4 bases from J; bases unmatched to any gene: 8. The CDR3 runs 15 residues. This CDR3 reads CASSTQQGYNEKLFF. The CDR3 region has the DNA TGTGCCAGCAGCACCCAACAGGGGTATAATGAAAAACTGTTTTTT.